This T cell receptor beta chain was obtained from a study of blood T cell repertoires in COVID-19. Study summary: The samples span acute and convalescent COVID-19 from the United States, Italy and Spain. Sample material is recorded as cDNA or gDNA derived from T cells, B-cell-depleted T cells, or PBMCs.

The V gene end was trimmed by 1 base and the J gene end by 6 bases; junction bases not matched to a gene: 2. The CDR3 runs 15 residues. Germline CDR1 is LGHDT and CDR2 is YNNKEL (reference sequence). In the original analysis: Amplification with reference gene primers provided the estimates of nucleated cell counts. Sequencing used immunoSEQ multiplex PCR; TCRdb keeps in-frame clones, though not all of them. D and trimming come from the DNA, and the V and J calls and clone size come from that table. Of roughly 100,000 clones listed, roughly 80% are singletons. The material sequenced was peripheral blood. This clonotype originated in an elderly man with active or convalescent COVID-19. This chain links TRBV3-1 (or the pseudogene TRBV3-2) with TRBJ1-5; TRBD1 agrees at 11 bases. The CDR3 protein is CASSQGGTGGQPQHF. DNA of the CDR3: TGTGCCAGCAGCCAAGGCGGGACAGGGGGTCAGCCCCAGCATTTT.